This entry concerns a single T cell receptor beta chain. The sample originates from a study of T cells expressing NK-cell markers. The germline V gene encodes CDR1 SQVTM and CDR2 ANQGSEA. The CDR3 sequence is 15 residues long. TCRdb re-analyzed the 5' RACE reads; it lists each CDR3 protein once, without DNA. The repertoire table contains approximately 550,000 distinct CDR3 sequences. Sequences were obtained from blood T cells: a sorted CD56 or NKG2C T cell subset, CD4+ or CD8+ T cells, or bulk PBMC T cells (not recorded which). The chain is built from TRBV29-1 and TRBJ2-1; TCRdb lists TRBD2, though no DNA is available to test this call. The source of this sequence is a man younger than 35 in good health. Here the CDR3 reads CSARGGRISYNEQFF.